What follows are 14 T cell receptor beta chains derived from one specimen sequenced in a study of blood T cell repertoires in COVID-19 (TCRdb year 2020). Libraries were built with the immunoSEQ multiplex PCR assay. Imported from immuneACCESS, the table was reduced by TCRdb to in-frame sequences with V and J called. These copies leave out some clones; in studies compared against another copy, an unresolved V gene accounts for under half, and the cause of the remainder is not known. In this sample the table shows about 70,000 clones, about four fifths of which occur a single time. The ten largest account for 15% to 17% of the sample. The sequencing input was peripheral blood. These receptors originate from a human donor in a cohort sampled during active COVID-19.

This chain links TRBV5-1 with TRBJ1-1; 7 bases fit TRBD1. With 2 bases clipped from V and 8 bases from J, the junction kept 9 bases outside the gene matches. Germline CDR1 reads SGHRS; CDR2 reads YFSETQ. The CDR3 extends over 14 amino acids. As DNA, the CDR3 is TGCGCCAGCAGCTTCGATCCGGGACAGAAAGAAGCTTTCTTT. It yields the protein CASSFDPGQKEAFF.

The chain carries TRBV6-5 and TRBJ2-7; 7 bases fit TRBD1. Germline V lookup: CDR1 MNHEY, CDR2 SVGAGI. CDR3 size: 16 residues. The junction had 7 bases not matched to a gene; V was cut back by 0 bases and J by 2 bases. The CDR3 region has the DNA TGTGCCAGCAGTTACTCGAACAGAGGGACAGCCTACGAGCAGTACTTC. Encoded protein: CASSYSNRGTAYEQYF.

For this clone: This specimen includes other DNA sequences encoding the same CDR3. The CDR3 protein is CASSGGRETQYF. The CDR3 bases are TGTGCCAGCAGTGGGGGGCGGGAGACCCAGTACTTC. The rearrangement joins TRBV2 to TRBJ2-5; perhaps TRBD1 as D (6 bases). This CDR3 is 12 amino acids long. Germline V gene data show CDR1 as SNHLY and CDR2 as FYNNEI. V lost 4 bases and J lost 5, with 8 bases in between.

The chain has TRBV30 and TRBJ2-7; 8 bases match TRBD2. The CDR3 extends over 12 amino acids. J gave up 13 bases and V 2 bases, and 10 bases lay outside the gene matches. The germline CDR1 and CDR2 sequences are GTSNPN and SVGIG (reference sequence). The CDR3 spells CAWSRERENFYF. DNA for the CDR3: TGTGCCTGGAGTAGAGAGCGGGAGAATTTTTACTTC.

The V call is TRBV9, the J call TRBJ2-4, with 8 bases that match TRBD2. The CDR3 covers 18 residues. The germline V gene has CDR1 SGDLS and CDR2 YYNGEE. The V segment lost 0 bases and the J segment 8 bases; nucleotides outside the gene matches: 16. The CDR3: CASSVDPWRPSGRDIQYF. CDR3 bases: TGTGCCAGCAGCGTAGACCCTTGGAGACCTAGCGGGCGCGACATTCAGTACTTC.

The chain uses TRBV18 and TRBJ1-2; 7 bases map to TRBD1. The ends lost 8 bases at V and 2 bases at J; junction bases unmatched: 8. In germline, CDR1 is KGHSH, CDR2 LQKENI. This CDR3 is 14 amino acids long. CDR3 sequence (DNA): TGTGCCAGCACAGGGGCTCGAGAGAACTATGGCTACACCTTC. Translated: CASTGARENYGYTF.

This chain links TRBV19 with TRBJ1-4; 9 bases are a match to TRBD1. Germline-derived CDR1 and CDR2 are LNHDA and SQIVND (reference sequence). Germline trimming cut 9 bases from V and 3 bases from J; bases unmatched to any gene: 14. This CDR3 contains 17 residues. The CDR3: CASATPGTGFSNEKLFF. In DNA form, the CDR3 reads TGTGCCAGCGCTACTCCCGGGACAGGGTTTTCTAATGAAAAACTGTTTTTT. The complete variable domain, with remaining parts taken from reference TRBV19 and TRBJ1-4, reads DGGITQSPKYLFRKEGQNVTLSCEQNLNHDAMYWYRQDPGQGLRLIYYSQIVNDFQKGDIAEGYSVSREKKESFPLTVTSAQKNPTAFYLCASATPGTGFSNEKLFFGSGTQLSVL.

The chain recombines TRBV5-4 with TRBJ1-1, with no clear D. V shed 0 bases and J shed 0 bases, with 3 bases lying between them. Germline V lookup: CDR1 SGHNT, CDR2 YYREEE (reference sequence). There are 13 residues in the CDR3. The CDR3 sequence: CASSLGVNTEAFF. The CDR3 nucleotides read TGTGCCAGCAGCTTGGGAGTGAACACTGAAGCTTTCTTT.

V usage is TRBV6-1 and J usage is TRBJ1-5; a weak D match, TRBD1 (6 bases). Germline V gives CDR1 MNHNS, CDR2 SASEGT. The CDR3 covers 16 residues. Trimming cost V 0 bases and J 7 bases, with 16 bases left between them. The CDR3 DNA reads TGTGCCAGCAGTGAAGCGGCCAGGGGATCAGGGCAGCCCCAGCATTTT. The encoded protein is CASSEAARGSGQPQHF.

This clone was seen a few times. The chain couples TRBV27 to TRBJ2-7, with TRBD1 identical over 8 bases. After removal of 11 bases from V and 2 bases from J, the junction contained 5 bases not matched to a gene. The CDR3 is 12 amino acids. Per the germline V gene, CDR1 is MNHEY and CDR2 is SMNVEV (reference sequence). The DNA of the CDR3 is TGTGCCTTCCCACAGGGGGCCTACGAGCAGTACTTC. Translating it yields CAFPQGAYEQYF.

The chain recombines TRBV2 with TRBJ2-1, with 13 bases aligning to TRBD2. Germline CDR1 is SNHLY and CDR2 is FYNNEI. The V and J ends lost 7 bases and 12 bases, in that order; junction bases with no gene match: 15. This CDR3 has 16 residues. CDR3 in DNA: TGTGCCAGCATCTCGCCGGGACTAGCGGGACCCGGGGGGCAGTTCTTC. This sequence encodes CASISPGLAGPGGQFF.

This clone has a count of ten or more. The chain links TRBV27 to TRBJ1-4; TRBD1 might be the D (6 bases). The CDR3 runs 16 residues. Germline V gives CDR1 MNHEY, CDR2 SMNVEV (reference sequence). Trimming cost V 7 bases and J 2 bases, with 17 bases left between them. CDR3 DNA: TGTGCCAGCAAAAACACCGGGGGGGCGACTAATGAAAAACTGTTTTTT. It specifies CASKNTGGATNEKLFF.

The genes are TRBV19 and TRBJ1-1, with unresolved D. Germline assignment: CDR1 LNHDA and CDR2 SQIVND (reference sequence). The CDR3 is 17 amino acids. V was trimmed by 5 bases and J by 0 bases, leaving 19 bases between them. The CDR3 region is CASSSRDLSSMNTEAFF. CDR3 DNA: TGTGCCAGTAGTTCAAGGGATCTTTCTAGCATGAACACTGAAGCTTTCTTT.

The V gene is TRBV5-4, the J gene TRBJ1-2; D might be TRBD1 (6 bases). Germline CDR1 SGHNT, CDR2 YYREEE (reference sequence). V shed 0 bases and J shed 8 bases, with 14 bases lying between them. This CDR3 is 14 amino acids long. The chain's CDR3 is CASSLVTTTGGYTF. CDR3 in DNA: TGTGCCAGCAGCTTGGTCACCACAACAGGGGGCTACACCTTC. Filled out from reference TRBV5-4 and TRBJ1-2, the complete variable domain reads ETGVTQSPTHLIKTRGQQVTLRCSSQSGHNTVSWYQQALGQGPQFIFQYYREEENGRGNFPPRFSGLQFPNYSSELNVNALELDDSALYLCASSLVTTTGGYTFGSGTRLTVV.